Presented here are 3 T cell receptor beta chains from one specimen sequenced in a study of shared clonotypes between healthy human individuals. Sequencing was performed with immunoSEQ multiplex PCR; in TCRdb, only in-frame clones are kept and a portion is missing. This table has about 2.5 million clones, 85% to 95% appearing once. Sequences were obtained from naive CD4+ T cells from PBMCs. Subset: CD45RA+ positively selected. These receptors were obtained from a man between 18 and 29 years old in good health. Some clones in this sample may be carry-over from other donors' samples.

The J gene is TRBJ2-2, the V gene TRBV7-3, with D perhaps matching TRBD2 (6 bases). The V and J ends lost 4 bases and 2 bases respectively, with 11 bases between them. This CDR3 spans 15 amino acids. The germline V gene encodes CDR1 SGHTA and CDR2 FQGTGA. The CDR3 is CASSSGLSNTGELFF. The CDR3, as DNA: TGTGCCAGCAGCTCCGGACTATCCAACACCGGGGAGCTGTTTTTT.

On this clone itself: Additional DNA sequences in this sample encode the identical CDR3. V and J are TRBV18 and TRBJ1-5; maybe TRBD1 (6 bases). The CDR3 runs to 13 residues. V lost 6 bases and J lost 2, with 8 bases in between. Looked up from germline, CDR1 is KGHSH and CDR2 is LQKENI. This CDR3 is CASSSGGNQPQHF. The CDR3 nucleotides read TGTGCCAGCTCCTCAGGGGGCAATCAGCCCCAGCATTTT.

The chain carries TRBV28 and TRBJ2-5, with TRBD1 matching over 11 bases. This CDR3 is built from 14 residues. J was trimmed by 5 bases and V by 6 bases; bases with no gene match: 5. Germline CDR1 and CDR2: MDHEN and SYDVKM. CDR3 in DNA: TGTGCCAGCAGCCAGGACAGGGGGCGGGAGACCCAGTACTTC. Amino acid sequence: CASSQDRGRETQYF.